The 4 T cell receptor beta chains presented below share a single source sample, sequenced in a study of blood T cell repertoires in COVID-19. TCRdb's table, derived via immunoSEQ multiplex PCR, lists solely in-frame clones and lacks some. The table lists some 190,000 clones, 84% of them singletons. Sequenced material: PBMCs or T cells enriched from blood (not recorded which). These receptors were obtained from a woman aged 25 to 39 who had been exposed to COVID-19.

The chain links TRBV10-1 to TRBJ1-2; D is perhaps TRBD1 (6 bases). In germline, CDR1 is WNHNN, CDR2 SYGVQD (reference sequence). The CDR3 is 17 amino acids. V was trimmed by 3 bases and J by 3 bases, leaving 20 bases between them. CDR3 DNA: TGCGCCAGCAGTGATTCCGGGACACAACAACTTCACTATGGCTACACCTTC. Amino acids: CASSDSGTQQLHYGYTF.

CDR3: CASSQEQGVNEKLFF. DNA for the CDR3: TGCGCCAGCAGCCAAGAGCAGGGGGTTAATGAAAAACTGTTTTTT. The chain uses TRBV4-3 and TRBJ1-4; TRBD1 matches at 7 bases. Per germline, CDR1 LGHNA and CDR2 YSLEER. The CDR3 runs 15 residues. V trimming: 0 bases; J trimming: 4 bases; junction bases outside the gene matches: 2.

The genes are TRBV10-2 and TRBJ1-5; TRBD1 is a possible D gene (5 bases). The CDR3 contains 15 residues. Trimming took 0 bases from V and 5 from J, leaving 11 bases between them. The germline V gene encodes CDR1 WSHSY and CDR2 SAAADI. The CDR3 nucleotides are TGCGCCAGCAGTGAGTCGATGGGGGGGTATCAGCCCCAGCATTTT. It yields the protein CASSESMGGYQPQHF.

J is TRBJ2-1 and V is TRBV5-4, with 10 bases lining up with TRBD2. The CDR3 sequence is 15 residues long. Germline assignment: CDR1 SGHNT and CDR2 YYREEE (reference sequence). The J segment lost 4 bases and the V segment lost 2 bases, leaving 3 bases of the junction unmatched. The CDR3 DNA is TGTGCCAGCAGCTTCTCTAGCGGGGGTTACAATGAGCAGTTCTTC. Protein sequence: CASSFSSGGYNEQFF.